This T cell receptor (beta chain) comes out of a study of blood T cells in healthy people across ages. Sample-barcoded 5' priming and a J-beta primer mix drove a second PCR of roughly 6 to 12 cycles. The template-switch adaptor was a 5' adaptor with 12 random nucleotides. It tagged each cDNA molecule. TCRdb re-derived calls from the 5' RACE reads in MiXCR, one entry per CDR3 protein. The table lists some 1.1 million distinct CDR3 sequences, roughly two fifths of them singletons. Healthy Caucasian individuals from Russia aged roughly 6 to 95 were enrolled as donors. Isolation yielded PBMCs, at least 7 million per sample, in every case. The CDR3 is 13 residues long. The germline CDR1 and CDR2 sequences are MNHEY and SVGEGT. V was pared by 5 bases and J by 0 bases, with 7 bases between. The sample holds a few counts of this clonotype.

The J gene is TRBJ1-1, the V gene TRBV6-2 or TRBV6-3; D call uncertain. This receptor was taken from a man in his late teens or twenties in good health. Sequenced input: blood. CDR3 sequence: CASSDIMNTEAFF. In nucleotides, the CDR3 is TGTGCCAGCAGTGACATAATGAACACTGAAGCTTTCTTT.